These 9 T cell receptor beta chains came from one sample sequenced in a study of glioma-infiltrating T cells after dendritic cell vaccination. Profiled with immunoSEQ multiplex PCR; TCRdb holds only in-frame clones, not every one. The sample has 80,000 to 100,000 clones, about four fifths seen once. The source was blood, collected before dendritic cell vaccination. The receptors were sampled from a human donor with glioblastoma.

The chain couples TRBV5-4 to TRBJ1-1; tentative D call: TRBD1 (5 bases). This CDR3 region has 16 residues. V was cut by 4 bases and J by 3 bases, with 19 bases left in between. Germline CDR1 and CDR2: SGHNT and YYREEE (reference sequence). Here the CDR3 DNA reads TGTGCCAGCAGCCCTGGGGCTACTGGGGTTTACACTGAAGCTTTCTTT. Protein sequence: CASSPGATGVYTEAFF.

The genes are TRBV7-6 and TRBJ2-1; no clear D gene. In germline, CDR1 is SGHVS, CDR2 FNYEAQ. V was clipped by 3 bases and J by 5 bases, with 8 bases between them. This CDR3 has 13 residues. The chain's CDR3 is CASSFRQDNEQFF. In DNA, the CDR3 is TGTGCCAGCAGCTTCAGGCAGGACAATGAGCAGTTCTTC.

V gene TRBV29-1 combines with J gene TRBJ1-1; D is uncertain. V gave up 4 bases and J gave up 2 bases, with 8 bases separating them. This CDR3 is 12 amino acids long. The germline gives CDR1 SQVTM, CDR2 ANQGSEA. CDR3 in amino acids: CSVVRTNTEAFF. In nucleotides, the CDR3 is TGCAGCGTTGTCAGGACTAACACTGAAGCTTTCTTT.

This clone was counted between two and nine times. The rearrangement joins TRBV27 to TRBJ2-7, with D possibly TRBD2 on 7 matching bases. The germline gives CDR1 MNHEY, CDR2 SMNVEV (reference sequence). This CDR3 region has 14 residues. V was cut by 3 bases and J by 1 base, with 10 bases left in between. The CDR3 nucleotides are TGTGCCAGCAGTTTCCGGGGGGCATCCTACGAGCAGTACTTC. Protein product: CASSFRGASYEQYF.

The CDR3 sequence: CASSEFRGGYEQYF. CDR3 coding DNA: TGTGCCAGCAGTGAATTTCGGGGGGGCTACGAGCAGTACTTC. The chain couples TRBV2 to TRBJ2-7; TRBD2 matches 8 bases. Per germline, CDR1 SNHLY and CDR2 FYNNEI. After removal of 2 bases from V and 3 bases from J, the junction contained 3 bases not matched to a gene. This CDR3 has 14 amino acids. Drawing the rest from reference TRBV2 and TRBJ2-7, the complete variable domain is EPEVTQTPSHQVTQMGQEVILRCVPISNHLYFYWYRQILGQKVEFLVSFYNNEISEKSEIFDDQFSVERPDGSNFTLKIRSTKLEDSAMYFCASSEFRGGYEQYFGPGTRLTVT.

V usage is TRBV6-1 and J usage is TRBJ2-3; D is ambiguous. Trimming pared 5 bases from V and 5 bases from J, leaving 5 bases between. Germline V gene sequence: CDR1 MNHNS, CDR2 SASEGT. This CDR3 region has 11 residues. As DNA, the CDR3 is TGTGCCAGCAGTTCCATAGATACGCAGTATTTT. Encoded protein: CASSSIDTQYF.

The chain uses TRBV5-1 and TRBJ2-1, with 9 bases that match TRBD2. The V gene's germline CDR1 is SGHRS and CDR2 YFSETQ. V gave up 1 base and J gave up 5 bases; unmatched junction bases: 4. This CDR3 is built from 15 residues. The CDR3 DNA reads TGCGCCAGCAGCTTGTCGCCTAGCGGGAACAATGAGCAGTTCTTC. It encodes CASSLSPSGNNEQFF.

This clone was seen only a few times. The gene calls are TRBV15 and TRBJ1-4; the match to TRBD1 covers 8 bases. This CDR3 is built from 14 residues. Germline V CDR1 and CDR2: LNHNV, YYDKDF (reference sequence). The J segment lost 6 bases and the V segment lost 0 bases, leaving 0 bases of the junction unmatched. The CDR3 here is CATSREGQDEKLFF. The CDR3 region has the DNA TGTGCCACCAGCAGAGAGGGACAGGATGAAAAACTGTTTTTT. Variable domain in full (rest from reference TRBV15 and TRBJ1-4): DAMVIQNPRYQVTQFGKPVTLSCSQTLNHNVMYWYQQKSSQAPKLLFHYYDKDFNNEADTPDNFQSRRPNTSFCFLDIRSPGLGDTAMYLCATSREGQDEKLFFGSGTQLSVL.

The rearrangement uses TRBV28 and TRBJ1-5; D remains unclear. V was cut by 7 bases and J by 3 bases, with 13 bases left in between. The length of the CDR3 is 14 residues. Per the germline V gene, CDR1 is MDHEN and CDR2 is SYDVKM. CDR3 in DNA: TGTGCCAGCACCTCCTTACTCCCCAATCAGCCCCAGCATTTT. The encoded protein is CASTSLLPNQPQHF.